The present entry profiles one T cell receptor (beta chain) with its context. The sample originates from a study of blood T cell repertoires in COVID-19. Sequencing used immunoSEQ multiplex PCR; TCRdb keeps in-frame clones, though not all of them. The sample holds about 180,000 clones; 75% to 90% are singletons and the top ten take 7%. Patients in Seattle were enrolled during active infection, then followed longitudinally. Sequences were obtained from peripheral blood. The receptor was isolated from a woman in her forties with COVID-19, enrolled during active disease.

The CDR3 loop reads CASSANRALYYEQYF. The DNA for the CDR3 is TGTGCCAGCAGCGCTAACAGGGCGCTATACTACGAGCAGTACTTC. This chain links TRBV7-2 with TRBJ2-7; TRBD1 is a possible D gene (6 bases). Deletions cut 5 bases from V and 3 bases from J, with 17 bases between. CDR3 length equals 15 residues. The germline gives CDR1 SGHTA, CDR2 FQGNSA.